This TCR beta chain was profiled in a study of T-cell reconstitution after alpha-beta-depleted transplantation in children (dated by TCRdb to the mid-2010s). Regarding the study in general: Using TCR repertoire profiling, the study quantitatively followed how T-cell immune reconstitution unfolded in children after TCRalphabeta/CD19-depleted allogeneic hematopoietic cell transplantation.

The cysteine opens and the phenylalanine closes a CDR3 of 13 amino acids. Only the CDR3 DNA is retained, 39 bases long and in frame from the first base. The CDR1 and CDR2 encoded by the germline V gene are SGHRS and YFSETQ. The V end loses 0 bases and the J end loses 5 bases, and a stretch of 9 bases separates them. A remark on this clonotype: Its binding antigen is unknown. Base qualities are not recorded, but no much larger clone differs from it by a single base.

To prepare the library, PCR was applied. Sequencing instrument: Illumina HiSeq 2500. TCR library preparation used molecular barcoding, with unique molecular identifiers applied to normalize quantification of the TCRbeta repertoire. TCRdb reanalyzed the raw reads on its own, using fastp at Q25 for trimming and MiXCR for clone calling, and kept in-frame beta chains. Each CDR3 protein gets just one entry, which takes the most common genes and DNA from the rows behind it. The sample table lists almost 400,000 distinct CDR3 sequences, approximately 20% of them with a count of one. 3.5% to 4% of the sample is held by the ten biggest clonotypes.

The chain is assembled from TRBV5-1 and TRBJ2-7; the D gene is possibly TRBD1, with 5 bases matching. The sequencing here drew on PBMCs from the stem cell graft donor, taken from the stem cell graft. The clonotype comes from a human donor who donated a stem cell graft to a child with acute myeloid leukemia. The DNA is as follows: TGCGCCAGCAGCTTGGCAGGGATGGACGAGCAGTACTTC. Its coded protein is CASSLAGMDEQYF.